This TCR beta chain was sequenced for a study of CD8+CD57+ T cells in acquired aplastic anemia. In the study overall: Isolated CD4+ and CD8+ cells, once sorted, yielded DNA averaging about 3 ug. Overall study findings and caveats: Shared by patients and controls, approximately 28 CD8+ CDR3s were abundant in patients.

V was clipped by 4 bases and J by 8 bases; unmatched bases: 5. Germline-derived CDR1 and CDR2 are MGHDK and SYGVNS. The CDR3 has 14 amino acids. The patients chosen for sequencing had shown expansion of CD8+CD57+ cells (detected by flow cytometry). Severe acquired aplastic anemia was the diagnosis recorded for all patients. The TCR beta profiling, which covered VDJ combination and CDR3 sequence, was carried out using genomic DNA as the template. TCRdb recomputed calls from the reads with MiXCR, one row per CDR3 protein. The table has 180,000 or so distinct CDR3 sequences, about half seen once. Points on this clonotype: The antigen is unknown.

The sequenced sample was sorted CD4+, CD8+, or CD8+CD57+ T cells (not recorded which) from PBMCs. This TCR was sampled from a human donor with aplastic anemia. This chain links TRBV25-1 with TRBJ1-6; 7 nucleotides match TRBD1. The CDR3 spells CASSVGQRHSPLHF. In DNA, the CDR3 is TGTGCCAGCAGTGTGGGACAGCGGCATTCACCCCTCCACTTT.